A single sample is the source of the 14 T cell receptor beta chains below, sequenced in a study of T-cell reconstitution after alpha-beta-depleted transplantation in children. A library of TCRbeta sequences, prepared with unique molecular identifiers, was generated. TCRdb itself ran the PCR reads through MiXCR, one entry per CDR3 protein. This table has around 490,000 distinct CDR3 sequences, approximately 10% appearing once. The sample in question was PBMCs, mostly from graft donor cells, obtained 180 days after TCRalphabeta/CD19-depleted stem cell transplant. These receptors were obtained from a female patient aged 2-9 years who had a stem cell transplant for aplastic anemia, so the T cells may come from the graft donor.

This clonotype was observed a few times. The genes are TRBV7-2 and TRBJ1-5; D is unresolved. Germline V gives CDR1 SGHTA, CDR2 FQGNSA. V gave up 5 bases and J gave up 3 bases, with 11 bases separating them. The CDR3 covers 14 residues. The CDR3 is CASSRPALNQPQHF. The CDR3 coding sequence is TGTGCCAGCAGCCGCCCTGCCCTCAATCAGCCCCAGCATTTT.

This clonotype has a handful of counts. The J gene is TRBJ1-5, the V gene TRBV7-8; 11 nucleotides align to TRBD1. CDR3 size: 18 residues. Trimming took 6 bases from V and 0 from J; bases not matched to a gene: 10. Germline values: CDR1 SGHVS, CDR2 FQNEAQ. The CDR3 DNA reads TGTGCCAGCAGTTCTGGGACAGGGGGGCCGATTAGCAATCAGCCCCAGCATTTT. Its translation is CASSSGTGGPISNQPQHF.

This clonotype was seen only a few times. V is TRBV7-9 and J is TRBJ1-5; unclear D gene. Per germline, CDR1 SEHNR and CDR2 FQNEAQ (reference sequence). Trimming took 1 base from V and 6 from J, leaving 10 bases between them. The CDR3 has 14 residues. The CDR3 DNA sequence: TGTGCCAGCAGCTTAGGGGTCGGGGTTCAGCCCCAGCATTTT. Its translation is CASSLGVGVQPQHF.

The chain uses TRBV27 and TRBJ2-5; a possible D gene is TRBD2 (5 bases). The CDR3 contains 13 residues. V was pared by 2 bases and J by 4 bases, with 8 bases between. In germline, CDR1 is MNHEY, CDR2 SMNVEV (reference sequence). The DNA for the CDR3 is TGTGCCAGCAGTTTAATCGAGGGAGAGACCCAGTACTTC. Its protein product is CASSLIEGETQYF.

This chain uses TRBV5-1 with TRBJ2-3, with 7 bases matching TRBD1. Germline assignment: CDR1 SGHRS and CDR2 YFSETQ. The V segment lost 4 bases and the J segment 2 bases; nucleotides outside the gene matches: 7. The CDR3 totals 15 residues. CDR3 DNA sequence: TGCGCCAGCAGCCCAGGACAGGCCCACACAGATACGCAGTATTTT. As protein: CASSPGQAHTDTQYF.

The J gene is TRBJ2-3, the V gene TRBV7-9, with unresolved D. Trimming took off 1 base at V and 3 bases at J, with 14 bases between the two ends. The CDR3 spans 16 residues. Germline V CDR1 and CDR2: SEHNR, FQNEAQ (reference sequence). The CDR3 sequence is CASSLVTALFTDTQYF. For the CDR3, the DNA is TGTGCCAGCAGCTTAGTCACAGCGCTGTTTACAGATACGCAGTATTTT.

CDR3 DNA: TGTGCCAGCAGCGGGGGACTAGCGGGTATCTATGAGCAGTTCTTC. It translates to CASSGGLAGIYEQFF. This chain links TRBV9 with TRBJ2-1; 12 bases are a match to TRBD2. This CDR3 is built from 15 residues. The germline V gene encodes CDR1 SGDLS and CDR2 YYNGEE. V lost 3 bases to trimming and J lost 8 bases; unmatched junction nucleotides: 6. The whole variable domain, remainder taken from reference TRBV9 and TRBJ2-1, is DSGVTQTPKHLITATGQRVTLRCSPRSGDLSVYWYQQSLDQGLQFLIQYYNGEERAKGNILERFSAQQFPDLHSELNLSSLELGDSALYFCASSGGLAGIYEQFFGPGTRLTVL.

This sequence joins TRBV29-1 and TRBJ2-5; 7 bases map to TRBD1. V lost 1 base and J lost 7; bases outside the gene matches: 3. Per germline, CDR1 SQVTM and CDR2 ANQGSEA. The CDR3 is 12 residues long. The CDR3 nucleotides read TGCAGCGTTGAAGGGGCAGGGGGGACCCAGTACTTC. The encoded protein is CSVEGAGGTQYF.

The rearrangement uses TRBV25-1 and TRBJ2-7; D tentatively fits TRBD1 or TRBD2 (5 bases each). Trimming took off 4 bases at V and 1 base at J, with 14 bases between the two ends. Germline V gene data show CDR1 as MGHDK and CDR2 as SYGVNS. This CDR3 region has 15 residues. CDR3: CASSAPGPQSYEQYF. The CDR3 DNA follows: TGTGCCAGCAGTGCTCCGGGACCGCAATCCTACGAGCAGTACTTC.

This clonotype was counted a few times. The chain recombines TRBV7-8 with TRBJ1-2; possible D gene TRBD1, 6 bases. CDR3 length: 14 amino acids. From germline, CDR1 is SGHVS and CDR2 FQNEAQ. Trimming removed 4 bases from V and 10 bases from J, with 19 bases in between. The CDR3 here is CASSSRGRTADYTF. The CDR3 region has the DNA TGTGCCAGCAGCTCCCGAGGTCGGACAGCGGACTACACCTTC.

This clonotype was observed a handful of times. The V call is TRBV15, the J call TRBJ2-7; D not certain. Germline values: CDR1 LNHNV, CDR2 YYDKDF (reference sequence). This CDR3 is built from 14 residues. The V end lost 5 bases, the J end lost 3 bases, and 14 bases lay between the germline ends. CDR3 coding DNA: TGTGCCACCAGCGATTCCCGGGCGAGCTACGAGCAGTACGTC. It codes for CATSDSRASYEQYV.

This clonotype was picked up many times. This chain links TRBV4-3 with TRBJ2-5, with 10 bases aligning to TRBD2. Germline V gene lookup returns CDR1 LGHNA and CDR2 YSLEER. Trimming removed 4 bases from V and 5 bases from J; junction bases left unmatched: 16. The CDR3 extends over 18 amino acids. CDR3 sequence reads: CASSLRTSGVPRTETQYF. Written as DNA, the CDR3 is TGCGCCAGCAGCCTTCGGACTAGCGGTGTCCCTCGCACGGAGACCCAGTACTTC.

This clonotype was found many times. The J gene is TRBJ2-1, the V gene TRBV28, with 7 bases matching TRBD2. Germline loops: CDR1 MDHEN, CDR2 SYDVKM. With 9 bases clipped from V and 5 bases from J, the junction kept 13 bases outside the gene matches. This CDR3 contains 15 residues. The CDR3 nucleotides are TGTGCCAGTTTCGGGAGGTACTATCTTGACAATGAGCAGTTCTTC. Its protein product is CASFGRYYLDNEQFF.

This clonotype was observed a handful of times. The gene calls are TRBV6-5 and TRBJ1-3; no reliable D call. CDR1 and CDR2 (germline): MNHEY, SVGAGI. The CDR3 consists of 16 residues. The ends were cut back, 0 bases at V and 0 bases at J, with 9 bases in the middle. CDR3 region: CASSYSNVPSGNTIYF. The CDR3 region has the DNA TGTGCCAGCAGTTACTCGAATGTCCCCTCTGGAAACACCATATATTTT.